One sample yielded the 21 T cell receptor beta chains listed below, sequenced in a study of blood T cell repertoires in COVID-19. Libraries were prepared by immunoSEQ multiplex PCR; TCRdb keeps only in-frame clonotypes and omits some of them. The sample records some 220,000 clones, 88% being singletons. Sequenced sample: PBMCs or T cells enriched from blood (not recorded which). The source of these receptors is a woman in her 30s who had recovered from COVID-19.

The V call is TRBV18, the J call TRBJ1-4; no firm D call. CDR3 length: 15 residues. The V gene lost 0 bases and the J gene lost 8 bases, with 13 bases spanning the gap. The germline V gene encodes CDR1 KGHSH and CDR2 LQKENI. Here the CDR3 reads CASSPPSGLYEKLFF. The CDR3 DNA sequence: TGTGCCAGCTCACCACCGTCGGGGTTGTACGAAAAACTGTTTTTT.

The chain uses TRBV7-3 and TRBJ1-3; 7 bases agree with TRBD1. The CDR3 sequence is 14 residues long. Germline CDR1 is SGHTA and CDR2 is FQGTGA. The trim removed 5 bases at V and 4 bases at J, leaving 5 bases unmatched. CDR3 amino acids: CASSATGRGNTIYF. Here the CDR3 DNA reads TGTGCCAGCAGCGCGACAGGGAGGGGAAACACCATATATTTT.

This chain links TRBV9 with TRBJ2-2; D possibly corresponds to TRBD1 (5 bases). V was trimmed by 2 bases and J by 6 bases, leaving 11 bases between them. The CDR3 runs to 14 residues. Germline assignment: CDR1 SGDLS and CDR2 YYNGEE. The CDR3: CASSVIRVPGELFF. As DNA, the CDR3 is TGTGCCAGCAGCGTGATCAGGGTCCCCGGGGAGCTGTTTTTT. Together with reference TRBV9 and TRBJ2-2, the CDR3 gives the full variable domain: DSGVTQTPKHLITATGQRVTLRCSPRSGDLSVYWYQQSLDQGLQFLIQYYNGEERAKGNILERFSAQQFPDLHSELNLSSLELGDSALYFCASSVIRVPGELFFGEGSRLTVL.

The chain joins TRBV7-9 to TRBJ2-5, with 8 bases identical to TRBD2. V gave up 8 bases and J gave up 5 bases; unmatched junction bases: 7. CDR3 length equals 13 residues. CDR1 is SEHNR, CDR2 FQNEAQ, per germline (reference sequence). The CDR3 protein is CASERGTGETQYF. The DNA for the CDR3 is TGTGCCAGCGAGCGGGGGACCGGGGAGACCCAGTACTTC.

DNA for the CDR3: TGCAGTGCTAGTGATCGACAGAATTACGAGCAGTACTTC. Translated, it gives CSASDRQNYEQYF. The rearrangement uses TRBV20-1 and TRBJ2-7; D might be TRBD1 (5 bases). The CDR3 contains 13 residues. V lost 3 bases to trimming and J lost 4 bases, with 13 bases between them. Germline V gene data show CDR1 as DFQATT and CDR2 as SNEGSKA (reference sequence).

The chain uses TRBV19 and TRBJ2-3; maybe TRBD1 (5 bases). CDR3 size: 14 residues. Trimming left V 5 bases short and J 2 bases short, with 11 bases between. Germline CDR1 is LNHDA and CDR2 is SQIVND (reference sequence). CDR3: CASSSMTATDTQYF. The CDR3 coding sequence is TGTGCCAGTAGTTCGATGACAGCCACAGATACGCAGTATTTT. The full variable domain, completed using reference TRBV19 and TRBJ2-3, is DGGITQSPKYLFRKEGQNVTLSCEQNLNHDAMYWYRQDPGQGLRLIYYSQIVNDFQKGDIAEGYSVSREKKESFPLTVTSAQKNPTAFYLCASSSMTATDTQYFGPGTRLTVL.

This sequence joins TRBV29-1 and TRBJ2-7, with 7 positions matching TRBD2. CDR1 SQVTM and CDR2 ANQGSEA come from the germline V gene. This CDR3 is built from 13 residues. Trimming took 6 bases from V and 3 from J; bases not matched to a gene: 8. The CDR3 DNA reads TGCAGCGTAGAAATGGGAGGGGTCTACGAGCAGTACTTC. Residues: CSVEMGGVYEQYF.

The chain employs TRBV7-3 and TRBJ1-1; TRBD1 matches at 7 bases. The CDR3 spans 15 residues. After removal of 1 base from V and 8 bases from J, the junction contained 10 bases not matched to a gene. Germline V gene sequence: CDR1 SGHTA, CDR2 FQGTGA. The CDR3 nucleotides are TGTGCCAGCAGCTTAAGAGGGGGCACACGAGAGGAAGCTTTCTTT. Amino acids: CASSLRGGTREEAFF.

The chain carries TRBV7-6 and TRBJ1-1, with D perhaps matching TRBD1 (5 bases). Trimming shortened V by 4 bases and J by 0 bases, and 15 bases separated the two germline ends. The CDR3 extends over 16 amino acids. Germline V gene sequence: CDR1 SGHVS, CDR2 FNYEAQ. The CDR3 spells CASSSQSAGMNTEAFF. Written as DNA, the CDR3 is TGTGCCAGCAGCTCACAAAGCGCAGGGATGAACACTGAAGCTTTCTTT.

V is TRBV19 and J is TRBJ1-1, with D possibly being TRBD1 (5 bases). The CDR3 is made up of 12 amino acids. The germline V and J ends were trimmed by 9 bases and 1 base, with 9 bases remaining between them. The germline V gene has CDR1 LNHDA and CDR2 SQIVND (reference sequence). The CDR3 sequence: CASFQGNTEAFF. CDR3 bases: TGTGCCAGCTTTCAGGGGAACACTGAAGCTTTCTTT.

The genes are TRBV6-5 and TRBJ1-1; TRBD1 is a possible D gene (6 bases). Between the trimmed V and J ends, which lost 1 base and 1 base, there was a span of 7 bases. CDR1 and CDR2 from the germline V gene are MNHEY and SVGAGI. CDR3 length: 14 amino acids. DNA for the CDR3: TGTGCCAGCAGTTACTGGGGACAGAACACTGAAGCTTTCTTT. Amino acid sequence: CASSYWGQNTEAFF.

This chain links TRBV6-1 with TRBJ1-1; possibly TRBD1 for D (5 bases). V was cut by 2 bases and J by 2 bases, with 12 bases left in between. The CDR3 runs 15 residues. Germline V CDR1 and CDR2: MNHNS, SASEGT. Here the CDR3 reads CASSEFRGINTEAFF. The CDR3, as DNA: TGTGCCAGCAGTGAATTTCGGGGGATCAACACTGAAGCTTTCTTT.

DNA of the CDR3: TGTGCCAGCAGCGTCGGCGGACAGGATTATTCACCCCTCCACTTT. This gives the protein CASSVGGQDYSPLHF. The chain is built from TRBV7-9 and TRBJ1-6; 7 bases map to TRBD1. Germline CDR1 SEHNR, CDR2 FQNEAQ (reference sequence). CDR3 length: 15 residues. Losses at the gene ends were 5 bases for V and 8 bases for J; bases not matched to a gene: 9.

This chain joins TRBV7-8 and TRBJ2-4, with D possibly matching TRBD1 (6 bases). The CDR3 runs to 14 residues. The V gene lost 4 bases and the J gene lost 5 bases, with 12 bases spanning the gap. CDR1 is SGHVS and CDR2 is FQNEAQ in the germline V gene. Here the CDR3 DNA reads TGTGCCAGCAGCTCCAACAGGGCTGAAAACATTCAGTACTTC. This gives the protein CASSSNRAENIQYF.

This chain joins TRBV9 and TRBJ1-4; the match to TRBD1 covers 9 bases. Germline V gene data show CDR1 as SGDLS and CDR2 as YYNGEE. This CDR3 region has 15 residues. J was trimmed by 2 bases and V by 4 bases; bases with no gene match: 3. CDR3 DNA: TGTGCCAGCAGCCCAGGGACAGGGACTAATGAAAAACTGTTTTTT. Translated: CASSPGTGTNEKLFF. Together with reference TRBV9 and TRBJ1-4, the CDR3 gives the full variable domain: DSGVTQTPKHLITATGQRVTLRCSPRSGDLSVYWYQQSLDQGLQFLIQYYNGEERAKGNILERFSAQQFPDLHSELNLSSLELGDSALYFCASSPGTGTNEKLFFGSGTQLSVL.

In this sample, this clone turned up once. The chain is built from TRBV9 and TRBJ2-7; tentative D call: TRBD1 (6 bases). The CDR3 consists of 15 residues. Germline loops: CDR1 SGDLS, CDR2 YYNGEE. Trimming took off 4 bases at V and 2 bases at J, with 16 bases between the two ends. The CDR3 here is CASSPGGQGTYEQYF. DNA of the CDR3: TGTGCCAGCAGCCCCGGTGGGCAGGGGACCTACGAGCAGTACTTC.

The chain uses TRBV29-1 and TRBJ2-7; 7 bases agree with TRBD1. This CDR3 is built from 12 residues. CDR1 and CDR2 from the germline V gene are SQVTM and ANQGSEA. With V trimmed by 4 bases and J by 6 bases, 6 bases remained unmatched. CDR3 DNA sequence: TGCAGCGTTGGAGACAGGGTATCCGAGCAGTACTTC. As protein: CSVGDRVSEQYF.

The chain carries TRBV29-1 and TRBJ2-7, with D unclear. The CDR3 totals 13 residues. Germline loops: CDR1 SQVTM, CDR2 ANQGSEA. V was pared by 2 bases and J by 2 bases, with 10 bases between. The CDR3 DNA reads TGCAGCGTTGAATCGGGTAAACCCTACGAGCAGTACTTC. Translated, it gives CSVESGKPYEQYF.

The CDR3 reads CASSERGGRETQYF. The DNA for the CDR3 is TGTGCCAGCAGTGAGAGGGGGGGCCGGGAGACCCAGTACTTC. The chain joins TRBV2 to TRBJ2-5, with D possibly matching TRBD2 (7 bases). The V gene lost 3 bases and the J gene lost 5 bases, with 13 bases spanning the gap. The CDR3 runs to 14 residues. From germline, CDR1 is SNHLY and CDR2 FYNNEI.

The rearrangement joins TRBV19 to TRBJ1-2; a weak D match, TRBD1 (6 bases). CDR1 and CDR2 (germline): LNHDA, SQIVND (reference sequence). The CDR3 length is 13 residues. Trimming cost V 4 bases and J 5 bases, with 11 bases left between them. CDR3 protein: CASSTGTQYGYTF. The CDR3, as DNA: TGTGCCAGTAGTACTGGGACACAATATGGCTACACCTTC.

The chain uses TRBV21-1 and TRBJ1-5; the D call of TRBD1 is as the table states it, not checked on the DNA. TRBV21-1 constitutes a pseudogene. The CDR3 length is 15 residues. The DNA for the CDR3 is TGTGCCAGCAGCAATAAGACAGGGGTCAGTCAGCCCCAGCATTTT. It specifies CASSNKTGVSQPQHF.